One and the same sample provided the 2 T cell receptor beta chains below, sequenced in a study of cytomegalovirus exposure and HLA in healthy donors (TCRdb year 2017). Receptor libraries were prepared by the immunoSEQ multiplex PCR assay. Drawn from immuneACCESS, this table holds only the in-frame rearrangements with V and J called that TCRdb kept. Clones are partly lost; checked studies trace under half to an unresolved V gene and leave the rest unexplained. The sample contains 150,000 to 200,000 clones, 70% to 90% of them found a single time. 4.5% to 7% of the sample comes from the top ten. The sequencing sample was made of PBMCs. These TCRs come from a woman in her twenties or thirties in good health and CMV-seronegative.

The gene calls are TRBV27 and TRBJ2-5; 13 bases line up with TRBD2. Per the germline V gene, CDR1 is MNHEY and CDR2 is SMNVEV (reference sequence). J gave up 5 bases and V 6 bases, and 15 bases lay outside the gene matches. The CDR3 length is 18 residues. Written as DNA, the CDR3 is TGTGCCAGCAGACCCCGAGTTCCGGGACTAGCGGGACACGAGACCCAGTACTTC. It is translated as CASRPRVPGLAGHETQYF.

The chain is built from TRBV9 and TRBJ2-3; D gene unclear. The germline V gene encodes CDR1 SGDLS and CDR2 YYNGEE. The CDR3 runs 13 residues. V lost 4 bases to trimming and J lost 4 bases, with 10 bases between them. CDR3 bases: TGTGCCAGCAGCCCAGGTCGGCCAGATACGCAGTATTTT. It encodes CASSPGRPDTQYF.